This T cell receptor (beta chain) stems from a study of shared T cell receptors in the human thymus. CDR3 size: 11 residues. The germline V gene encodes CDR1 SQVTM and CDR2 ANQGSEA. V lost 7 bases, J lost 8 bases, and 14 bases lay in between. Measured with immunoSEQ multiplex PCR; TCRdb has only the in-frame clones, and not every one. The repertoire consists of hundreds of thousands of clones, with approximately 89% occurring once and the leading ten covering under 0.01%. These records were also assigned to another study, of human thymus T cells. Turning to that study: Thymic samples were excised during corrective heart operations.

The sequenced material came from thymocytes. The chain joins TRBV29-1 to TRBJ1-2; tentatively, D is TRBD1 (5 bases). This TCR was sampled from a boy less than two years old with a congenital heart defect. CDR3 nucleotides: TGCAGCGCAGGGTTCCTAGGCGGCTACACCTTC. Translating gives CSAGFLGGYTF.